The rows below give T cell receptor beta chains drawn from one sample of a study of cytotoxic CD8 clonotypes in ibrutinib-treated CLL. Measured with immunoSEQ multiplex PCR; TCRdb has only the in-frame clones, and not every one. The sample shows 330,000 or so clones, 67% of them seen only once. This specimen was PBMCs, taken after 36 months of ibrutinib treatment. Source of these receptors: a human donor with chronic lymphocytic leukemia. Each CDR3 is given with its conserved first and last residue. Each record gives: clone size, D gene, J gene, V gene, CDR3 protein, CDR3 DNA. A D gene is named only where the DNA matches it firmly. Some rows mark clone size as missing; the rest say once, few, many or name a class of expanded clone.

few	TRBD1	TRBJ1-2	TRBV5-1	CASSPRQGYGYTF	TGCGCCAGCAGCCCCCGACAGGGCTATGGCTACACCTTC
NA	TRBD1	TRBJ2-1	TRBV9	CASSATGTGDYNEQFF	TGTGCCAGCAGCGCCACCGGGACAGGAGATTACAATGAGCAGTTCTTC
NA	NA	TRBJ2-7	TRBV18	CASSPPQGISYEQYF	TGTGCCAGCTCACCTCCACAAGGGATCTCCTACGAGCAGTACTTC
NA	NA	TRBJ1-1	TRBV9	CASSVDGLLNTEAFF	TGTGCCAGCAGCGTAGACGGACTGCTGAACACTGAAGCTTTCTTT
NA	NA	TRBJ2-7	TRBV10-1	CASSESNPPYEQYF	TGCGCCAGCAGTGAGTCGAATCCCCCCTACGAGCAGTACTTC
NA	NA	TRBJ1-2	TRBV6-6	CASSSPGGYSYGYTF	TGTGCCAGCAGTTCCCCCGGCGGCTATAGCTATGGCTACACCTTC
few	TRBD2	TRBJ2-1	TRBV7-3	CASSPGTSGFAYNEQFF	TGTGCCAGCAGCCCCGGGACTAGCGGGTTCGCCTACAATGAGCAGTTCTTC
NA	NA	TRBJ1-1	TRBV18	CASSPEDGAEAFF	TGTGCCAGCTCACCGGAGGACGGGGCTGAAGCTTTCTTT
once	NA	TRBJ2-3	TRBV6-1	CASSDGQTDTQYF	TGTGCCAGCAGTGACGGACAGACAGATACGCAGTATTTT
NA	NA	TRBJ2-2	TRBV15	CATSRGRHPNTGELFF	TGTGCCACCAGCAGAGGCAGGCATCCGAACACCGGGGAGCTGTTTTTT
few	NA	TRBJ2-7	TRBV9	CASSVGGGGGTYEQYF	TGTGCCAGCAGCGTAGGAGGGGGCGGAGGGACTTACGAGCAGTACTTC
NA	TRBD2	TRBJ2-7	TRBV28	CASSNPGLGSYEQYF	TGTGCCAGCAGCAACCCGGGACTAGGGTCCTACGAGCAGTACTTC
NA	TRBD1	TRBJ2-7	TRBV5-1	CASSTRTGEVYEQYF	TGCGCCAGCAGCACCCGGACAGGGGAAGTCTACGAGCAGTACTTC
NA	NA	TRBJ2-7	TRBV10-3	CAISEPGHQSYEQYF	TGTGCCATCAGTGAACCGGGACACCAATCCTACGAGCAGTACTTC
NA	TRBD2	TRBJ2-5	TRBV5-1	CASSSVRGGGETQYF	TGCGCCAGCAGCTCGGTACGGGGGGGTGGCGAGACCCAGTACTTC
NA	NA	TRBJ2-1	TRBV7-3	CASSLTPGLPYNEQFF	TGTGCCAGCAGCTTAACCCCGGGACTTCCCTACAATGAGCAGTTCTTC
NA	NA	TRBJ2-3	TRBV5-1	CASSSDSPGTDTQYF	TGCGCCAGCAGCTCCGACAGTCCGGGTACAGATACGCAGTATTTT
NA	NA	TRBJ2-1	TRBV6-5	CASKIAGPYNEQFF	TGTGCCAGCAAAATCGCGGGACCCTACAATGAGCAGTTCTTC
few	TRBD1	TRBJ1-6	TRBV7-9	CASSPSGGRSPLHF	TGTGCCAGCAGCCCGTCAGGGGGCAGATCACCCCTCCACTTT